The 26 T cell receptor beta chains presented below share a single source sample, sequenced in a study of cytomegalovirus exposure and HLA in healthy donors. Primers: 60 Vbeta forward and 13 Jbeta reverse. Sequenced by immunoSEQ multiplex PCR; TCRdb stores in-frame clones only, minus some. Altogether around 60,000 clones are present, around 82% being singletons, with the ten largest covering roughly 5.7%. Material for sequencing was PBMCs. The receptors derive from a male donor in good health and CMV-seronegative.

There are a few counts of this clone. The gene calls are TRBV7-3 and TRBJ1-6, with 8 bases identical to TRBD1. The CDR3 totals 14 residues. V gave up 6 bases and J gave up 9 bases; unmatched junction bases: 7. Germline V lookup: CDR1 SGHTA, CDR2 FQGTGA. This CDR3 reads CASSQDRVSSPLHF. The CDR3 bases are TGTGCCAGCAGTCAGGACAGGGTTAGTTCACCCCTCCACTTT. The whole variable domain, filled in from reference TRBV7-3 and TRBJ1-6, reads GAGVSQTPSNKVTEKGKYVELRCDPISGHTALYWYRQSLGQGPEFLIYFQGTGAADDSGLPNDRFFAVRPEGSVSTLKIQRTERGDSAVYLCASSQDRVSSPLHFGNGTRLTVT.

V usage is TRBV4-2 and J usage is TRBJ2-2; 10 bases line up with TRBD2. Germline V gene lookup returns CDR1 LGHNA and CDR2 YNFKEQ. The CDR3 spans 17 residues. With V trimmed by 0 bases and J by 3 bases, 4 bases remained unmatched. The CDR3 DNA reads as TGTGCCAGCAGCCAAGATATAGCGGGGGGCTACACCGGGGAGCTGTTTTTT. This translates into CASSQDIAGGYTGELFF.

The genes are TRBV29-1 and TRBJ1-4; D gene uncertain. The CDR3 has 13 residues. Germline assignment: CDR1 SQVTM and CDR2 ANQGSEA. V lost 4 bases to trimming and J lost 8 bases, with 14 bases between them. CDR3 sequence: CSVGEGGSEKLFF. The CDR3 bases are TGCAGCGTTGGCGAGGGTGGGAGCGAAAAACTGTTTTTT.

A few counts support this clone. V usage is TRBV19 and J usage is TRBJ2-2; 10 positions agree with TRBD1. Germline assignment: CDR1 LNHDA and CDR2 SQIVND (reference sequence). This CDR3 has 16 residues. The V gene end was trimmed by 4 bases and the J gene end by 4 bases; junction bases not matched to a gene: 6. The CDR3 loop is CASSRQGAAVTGELFF. The CDR3 DNA reads TGTGCCAGTAGTAGACAGGGGGCGGCCGTCACCGGGGAGCTGTTTTTT.

The chain carries TRBV7-2 and TRBJ2-7; D call uncertain. The ends were cut back, 1 base at V and 0 bases at J, with 13 bases in the middle. From germline, CDR1 is SGHTA and CDR2 FQGNSA. The CDR3 loop spans 16 amino acids. CDR3 loop: CASSLDGLNASYEQYF. The DNA of the CDR3 is TGTGCCAGCAGCTTAGACGGTTTAAACGCCTCCTACGAGCAGTACTTC.

V is TRBV27 and J is TRBJ1-6, with unresolved D. Germline V CDR1 and CDR2: MNHEY, SMNVEV (reference sequence). V was clipped by 6 bases and J by 8 bases, with 14 bases between them. The length of the CDR3 is 14 residues. The CDR3, as DNA: TGTGCCAGCAGATTCCAAAACAGTCATTCACCCCTCCACTTT. As protein: CASRFQNSHSPLHF.

V usage is TRBV15 and J usage is TRBJ2-7; 8 nucleotides match TRBD2. CDR1 is LNHNV, CDR2 YYDKDF, per germline (reference sequence). The CDR3 covers 15 residues. The V and J ends lost 1 base and 5 bases, in that order; junction bases with no gene match: 7. DNA for the CDR3: TGTGCCACCAGCAGAGGTCGCGGGGGGTTGGACGAGCAGTACTTC. It yields the protein CATSRGRGGLDEQYF.

The CDR3 region is CASSWGRASGGAYEQYF. DNA of the CDR3: TGTGCCAGCAGCTGGGGTCGAGCTAGCGGGGGGGCCTACGAGCAGTACTTC. The genes are TRBV11-1 and TRBJ2-5; 12 nucleotides match TRBD2. The DNA end lines up better with TRBJ2-7; the J call may be wrong. CDR3 length: 17 amino acids. Germline V gene lookup returns CDR1 SGHAT and CDR2 FQDESV (reference sequence).

This clone was found a few times. This rearrangement joins TRBV29-1 to TRBJ1-1; possibly TRBD1 for D (5 bases). Per germline, CDR1 SQVTM and CDR2 ANQGSEA. This CDR3 is built from 14 residues. V was trimmed by 2 bases and J by 6 bases, leaving 16 bases between them. The CDR3 bases are TGCAGCGTTGAAAGGGGTATAGGGGCAGCTGAAGCTTTCTTT. It is translated as CSVERGIGAAEAFF. Full variable domain (remainder filled in from reference TRBV29-1 and TRBJ1-1): SAVISQKPSRDICQRGTSLTIQCQVDSQVTMMFWYRQQPGQSLTLIATANQGSEATYESGFVIDKFPISRPNLTFSTLTVSNMSPEDSSIYLCSVERGIGAAEAFFGQGTRLTVV.

The chain has TRBV10-3 and TRBJ1-6; D is ambiguous. This CDR3 is built from 13 residues. Trimming pared 0 bases from V and 6 bases from J, leaving 3 bases between. CDR1 ENHRY and CDR2 SYGVKD come from the germline V gene. The DNA for the CDR3 is TGTGCCATCAGTGAGTCCATTAATTCACCCCTCCACTTT. This encodes CAISESINSPLHF.

The V call is TRBV15, the J call TRBJ2-4, with D perhaps matching TRBD2 (6 bases). Germline V gene data show CDR1 as LNHNV and CDR2 as YYDKDF (reference sequence). The CDR3 length is 16 residues. V lost 0 bases and J lost 0, with 9 bases in between. The CDR3 coding sequence is TGTGCCACCAGCAGAGATAGCGGATTAGCCAAAAACATTCAGTACTTC. It encodes CATSRDSGLAKNIQYF.

The chain employs TRBV6-5 and TRBJ1-6, with D unclear. The CDR3 is 15 amino acids. The germline gives CDR1 MNHEY, CDR2 SVGAGI. Trimming removed 0 bases from V and 9 bases from J, with 12 bases in between. The CDR3 is CASSYSFLNGSPLHF. CDR3 bases: TGTGCCAGCAGTTACTCGTTCCTAAATGGTTCACCCCTCCACTTT.

The chain has TRBV5-4 and TRBJ2-3, with 10 bases aligning to TRBD2. Germline CDR1 SGHNT, CDR2 YYREEE (reference sequence). The CDR3 length is 14 residues. V lost 6 bases to trimming and J lost 0 bases; unmatched junction nucleotides: 1. The CDR3, as DNA: TGTGCCAGCACTAGCGGGGGTAGCACAGATACGCAGTATTTT. This sequence encodes CASTSGGSTDTQYF. Using reference TRBV5-4 and TRBJ2-3 for the parts outside the CDR3, the full variable domain is ETGVTQSPTHLIKTRGQQVTLRCSSQSGHNTVSWYQQALGQGPQFIFQYYREEENGRGNFPPRFSGLQFPNYSSELNVNALELDDSALYLCASTSGGSTDTQYFGPGTRLTVL.

The chain employs TRBV10-3 and TRBJ2-5; possibly TRBD1 for D (5 bases). Trimming stripped 2 bases from V and 7 bases from J, with 11 bases between. CDR3 length: 13 residues. Germline V CDR1 and CDR2: ENHRY, SYGVKD. The CDR3 DNA reads as TGTGCCATCAGTGAGGACAGTGGGTTGACCCAGTACTTC. This gives the protein CAISEDSGLTQYF.

This clone was picked up one time. The V and J genes are TRBV23-1 and TRBJ2-1, with 11 bases aligning to TRBD2. TRBV23-1 is flagged as an ORF with uncertain function. V trimming: 5 bases; J trimming: 0 bases; junction bases outside the gene matches: 15. The CDR3 runs 20 residues. The CDR3 spells CASSYLAGGPILSSYNEQFF. CDR3 DNA: TGCGCCAGCAGTTATCTAGCGGGGGGCCCGATACTGAGCTCCTACAATGAGCAGTTCTTC.

This clone showed up just a few times. This chain uses TRBV16 with TRBJ2-7; a weak D match, TRBD2 (5 bases). V gave up 2 bases and J gave up 4 bases, with 12 bases separating them. Germline V lookup: CDR1 KGHSY, CDR2 FQNENV. The CDR3 totals 14 residues. The chain's CDR3 is CASSQRETPYEQYF. The CDR3 DNA is TGTGCCAGCAGCCAACGGGAAACTCCATACGAGCAGTACTTC. Combining the CDR3 with reference TRBV16 and TRBJ2-7 gives the whole variable domain GEEVAQTPKHLVRGEGQKAKLYCAPIKGHSYVFWYQQVLKNEFKFLISFQNENVFDETGMPKERFSAKCLPNSPCSLEIQATKLEDSAVYFCASSQRETPYEQYFGPGTRLTVT.

The V gene is TRBV7-6, the J gene TRBJ1-1, with a tentative D call TRBD1 (6 bases). This CDR3 has 16 amino acids. Germline V gene data show CDR1 as SGHVS and CDR2 as FNYEAQ. The V end lost 0 bases, the J end lost 6 bases, and 17 bases lay between the germline ends. The CDR3, as DNA: TGTGCCAGCAGCTTAGCGCCTGGGGGCCGGGCCCCTGAAGCTTTCTTT. Protein product: CASSLAPGGRAPEAFF.

The CDR3 is CASSQEYLTGEWIYSPLHF. For the CDR3, the DNA is TGCGCCAGCAGCCAGGAGTACCTGACAGGGGAGTGGATTTATTCACCCCTCCACTTT. The chain links TRBV4-3 to TRBJ1-6, with 8 bases lining up with TRBD1. V gave up 3 bases and J gave up 8 bases; unmatched junction bases: 18. Germline loops: CDR1 LGHNA, CDR2 YSLEER. This CDR3 is 19 amino acids long.

This chain links TRBV6-1 with TRBJ2-1; 9 bases align to TRBD2. The CDR3 extends over 15 amino acids. The J segment lost 4 bases and the V segment lost 5 bases, leaving 6 bases of the junction unmatched. Germline CDR1 reads MNHNS; CDR2 reads SASEGT. DNA for the CDR3: TGTGCCAGCAGTCCCGGGACTAGCCCTTACAATGAGCAGTTCTTC. The encoded protein is CASSPGTSPYNEQFF.

The CDR3 coding sequence is TGTGCCAGCTCCGCGGGTAGCCTCGAAAAACTGTTTTTT. It encodes CASSAGSLEKLFF. The genes are TRBV18 and TRBJ1-4; no clear D. Trimming removed 6 bases at V and 8 bases at J, with 13 bases between. Germline V gives CDR1 KGHSH, CDR2 LQKENI. The CDR3 contains 13 residues.

The rearrangement uses TRBV7-3 and TRBJ2-3, with 10 bases matching TRBD1. Germline CDR1 and CDR2: SGHTA and FQGTGA. Trimming at V came to 6 bases and at J to 3 bases, leaving 3 bases not matched to a gene. The CDR3 has 14 amino acids. The CDR3 bases are TGTGCCAGCAGTCCGGGACAGGGGACAGATACGCAGTATTTT. It encodes CASSPGQGTDTQYF. The complete variable domain, with remaining parts taken from reference TRBV7-3 and TRBJ2-3, reads GAGVSQTPSNKVTEKGKYVELRCDPISGHTALYWYRQSLGQGPEFLIYFQGTGAADDSGLPNDRFFAVRPEGSVSTLKIQRTERGDSAVYLCASSPGQGTDTQYFGPGTRLTVL.

The chain joins TRBV9 to TRBJ1-1, with 7 bases lining up with TRBD1. The CDR3 loop spans 13 amino acids. V lost 4 bases, J lost 3 bases, and 3 bases stayed unmatched. Germline V lookup: CDR1 SGDLS, CDR2 YYNGEE. The CDR3 region has the DNA TGTGCCAGCAGCATGACAGGGTACACTGAAGCTTTCTTT. Its translation: CASSMTGYTEAFF.

This clone is a singleton in its sample. The gene calls are TRBV30 and TRBJ1-1; D ambiguous. CDR3 length equals 11 residues. Trimming shortened V by 4 bases and J by 8 bases, and 11 bases separated the two germline ends. Per germline, CDR1 GTSNPN and CDR2 SVGIG (reference sequence). The CDR3 coding sequence is TGTGCCTGGACCTCAGGAGGGGAAGCTTTCTTT. Protein sequence: CAWTSGGEAFF.

This sequence joins TRBV30 and TRBJ2-2; 7 nucleotides agree with TRBD1. V lost 0 bases to trimming and J lost 4 bases; unmatched junction nucleotides: 11. The CDR3 covers 17 residues. Germline V gene sequence: CDR1 GTSNPN, CDR2 SVGIG (reference sequence). CDR3 nucleotides: TGTGCCTGGAGTGTTCCCCGCACAGGGGTATTCACCGGGGAGCTGTTTTTT. As protein: CAWSVPRTGVFTGELFF.

The chain is built from TRBV15 and TRBJ1-2; D remains ambiguous. Germline CDR1 and CDR2: LNHNV and YYDKDF (reference sequence). V was shortened by 3 bases and J by 0 bases, with 11 bases between the two germline ends. This CDR3 contains 15 residues. This CDR3 reads CATSSRTGANYGYTF. CDR3 nucleotides: TGTGCCACCAGCAGCCGGACTGGGGCTAACTATGGCTACACCTTC.

V is TRBV9 and J is TRBJ2-7, with 8 bases lining up with TRBD2. With V trimmed by 3 bases and J by 2 bases, 7 bases remained unmatched. The germline V gene has CDR1 SGDLS and CDR2 YYNGEE. CDR3 length: 15 residues. CDR3 sequence reads: CASSAYGGAPYEQYF. CDR3 nucleotide sequence: TGTGCCAGCAGCGCCTACGGGGGGGCCCCCTACGAGCAGTACTTC.